This is a list of T cell receptor beta chains from one sample in a study of memory CD4+ T cells and cytomegalovirus serostatus. Using immunoSEQ multiplex PCR, the repertoire was profiled, and TCRdb retains in-frame clones only, with some absent. Among 84,000 or so clones listed, 80% were seen once. Source material: memory CD4+ T cells from blood. The receptor source for this set is an adult in good health and CMV-seronegative. The CDR3 runs from the conserved cysteine through the conserved F or W.

j_gene | v_gene | CDR3aa
TRBJ1-6 | TRBV7-2 | CASSSLGVGSPLHF
TRBJ2-7 | TRBV9 | CASSVEASSLGSYEQYF
TRBJ2-1 | TRBV7-3 | CASSERGAANEQFF
TRBJ1-6 | TRBV27 | CASSYQVYNSPLHF
TRBJ1-5 | TRBV5-1 | CASSSGESNQPQHF
TRBJ2-1 | TRBV6-6 | CASRQTGEQFF
TRBJ1-1 | TRBV6-1 | CASSERQQEAFF
TRBJ2-2 | TRBV11-2 | CASSLSLLNTGELFF
TRBJ1-6 | TRBV19 | CASTPGHGYNSPLHF
TRBJ1-1 | TRBV5-4 | CASSYQGVREAFF
TRBJ1-6 | TRBV30 | CAWTVGANSPLHF
TRBJ2-3 | TRBV19 | CASSTRGSVRLADTQYF
TRBJ1-1 | TRBV9 | CASSVRDYTEAFF
TRBJ2-3 | TRBV11-2 | CASSFGQGADTQYF
TRBJ1-2 | TRBV7-2 | CASSFSNYGYTF
TRBJ1-6 | TRBV7-2 | CASSSRQGNSPLHF
TRBJ2-3 | TRBV4-2 | CASSRGRLAGGDTQYF
TRBJ1-6 | TRBV9 | CASSVAGAYNSPLHF
TRBJ1-2 | TRBV19 | CASSIDREDYGYTF
TRBJ1-4 | TRBV30 | CAWSDLQGEKLFF
TRBJ2-5 | TRBV19 | CASSRTRLRETQYF
TRBJ1-1 | TRBV7-9 | CASSYDMNTEAFF
TRBJ1-1 | TRBV15 | CATSRWGTVNTEAFF
TRBJ2-3 | TRBV30 | CAWSGASGPFTDTQYF